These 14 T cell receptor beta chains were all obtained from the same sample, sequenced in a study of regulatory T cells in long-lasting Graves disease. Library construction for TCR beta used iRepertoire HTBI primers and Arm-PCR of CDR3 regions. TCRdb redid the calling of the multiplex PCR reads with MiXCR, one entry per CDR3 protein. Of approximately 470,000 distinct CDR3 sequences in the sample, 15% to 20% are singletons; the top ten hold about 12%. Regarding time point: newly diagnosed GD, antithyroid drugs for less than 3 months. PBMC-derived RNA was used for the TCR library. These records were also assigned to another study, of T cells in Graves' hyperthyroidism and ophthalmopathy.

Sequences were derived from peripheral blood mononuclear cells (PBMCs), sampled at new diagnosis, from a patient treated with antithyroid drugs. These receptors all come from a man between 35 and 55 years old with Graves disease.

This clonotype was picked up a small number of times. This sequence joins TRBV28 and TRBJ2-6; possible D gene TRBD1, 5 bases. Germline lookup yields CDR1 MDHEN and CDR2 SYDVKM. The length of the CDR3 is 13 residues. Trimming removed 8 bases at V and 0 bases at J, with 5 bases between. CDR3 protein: CASQGSGANVLTF. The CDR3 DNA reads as TGTGCCAGCCAGGGCTCTGGGGCCAACGTCCTGACTTTC.

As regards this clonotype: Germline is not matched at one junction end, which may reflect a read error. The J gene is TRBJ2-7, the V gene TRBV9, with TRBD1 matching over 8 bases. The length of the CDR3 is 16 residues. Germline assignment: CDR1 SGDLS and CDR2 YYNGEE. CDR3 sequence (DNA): TGCGCCAGCAGCCAAGAGAGGAGACAGGGGACCTACGAGCAGTACTTC. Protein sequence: CASSQERRQGTYEQYF.

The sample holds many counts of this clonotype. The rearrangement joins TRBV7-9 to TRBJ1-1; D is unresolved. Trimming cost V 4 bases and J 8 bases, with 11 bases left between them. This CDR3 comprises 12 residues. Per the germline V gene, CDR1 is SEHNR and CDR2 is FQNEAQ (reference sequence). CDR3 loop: CASSSEAWEAFF. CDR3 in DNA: TGTGCCAGCAGCTCCGAGGCGTGGGAAGCTTTCTTT.

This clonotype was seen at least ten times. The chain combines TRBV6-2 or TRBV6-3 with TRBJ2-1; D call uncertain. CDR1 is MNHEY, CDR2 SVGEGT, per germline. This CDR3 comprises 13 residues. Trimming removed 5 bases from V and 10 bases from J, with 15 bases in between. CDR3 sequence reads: CASSGGTAREQFF. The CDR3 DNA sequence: TGTGCCAGCAGTGGTGGAACAGCTCGGGAGCAGTTCTTC.

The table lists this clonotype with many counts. The CDR3 DNA is TGTGCCAGCAGCTACAGGGAATTGTCCACAGATACGCAGTATTTT. This codes for CASSYRELSTDTQYF. The rearrangement uses TRBV3-1 and TRBJ2-3; D is possibly TRBD1 (6 bases). There are 15 residues in the CDR3. The germline CDR1 and CDR2 sequences are LGHDT and YNNKEL (reference sequence). Between the trimmed V and J ends, which lost 5 bases and 2 bases, there was a span of 14 bases.

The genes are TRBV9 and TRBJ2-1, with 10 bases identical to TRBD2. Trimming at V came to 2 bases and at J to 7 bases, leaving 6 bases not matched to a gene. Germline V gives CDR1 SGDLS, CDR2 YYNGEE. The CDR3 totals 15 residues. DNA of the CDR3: TGTGCCAGCAGCGTTAGCGGGAGGCCTAGTAATGAGCAGTTCTTC. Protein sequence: CASSVSGRPSNEQFF.

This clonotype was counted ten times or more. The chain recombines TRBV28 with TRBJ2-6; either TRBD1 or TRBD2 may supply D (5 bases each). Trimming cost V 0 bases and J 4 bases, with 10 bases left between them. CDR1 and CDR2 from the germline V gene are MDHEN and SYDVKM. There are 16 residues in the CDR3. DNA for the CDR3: TGTGCCAGCAGTTTATGGCAGGGACGCGGGGCCAACGTCCTGACTTTC. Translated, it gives CASSLWQGRGANVLTF.

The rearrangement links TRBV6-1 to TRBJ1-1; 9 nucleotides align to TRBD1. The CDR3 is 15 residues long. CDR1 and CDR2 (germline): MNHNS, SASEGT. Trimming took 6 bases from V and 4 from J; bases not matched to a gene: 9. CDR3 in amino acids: CASSPGTGSFTEAFF. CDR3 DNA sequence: TGTGCCAGCAGCCCCGGGACAGGGAGTTTCACTGAAGCTTTCTTT.

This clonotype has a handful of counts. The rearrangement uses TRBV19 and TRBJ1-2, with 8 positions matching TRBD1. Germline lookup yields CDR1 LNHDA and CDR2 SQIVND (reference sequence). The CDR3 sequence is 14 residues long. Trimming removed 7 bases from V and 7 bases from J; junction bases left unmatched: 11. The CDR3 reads CASTPDRATIGYTF. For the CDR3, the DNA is TGTGCCAGTACCCCGGACAGGGCAACTATTGGCTACACCTTC.

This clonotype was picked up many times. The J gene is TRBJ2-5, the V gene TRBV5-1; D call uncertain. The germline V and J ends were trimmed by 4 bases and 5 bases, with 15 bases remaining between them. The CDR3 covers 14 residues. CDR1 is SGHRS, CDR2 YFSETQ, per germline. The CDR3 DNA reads TGCGCCAGCAGCCCCCTCCGTAAACGGGAGACCCAGTACTTC. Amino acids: CASSPLRKRETQYF.

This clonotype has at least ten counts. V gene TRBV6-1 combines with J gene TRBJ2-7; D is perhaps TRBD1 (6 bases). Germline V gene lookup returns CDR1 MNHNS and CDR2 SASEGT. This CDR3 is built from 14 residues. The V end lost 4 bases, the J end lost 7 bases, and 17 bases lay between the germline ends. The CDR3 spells CASSVPSGVREQYF. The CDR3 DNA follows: TGTGCCAGCAGTGTACCTTCAGGGGTCAGGGAGCAGTACTTC.

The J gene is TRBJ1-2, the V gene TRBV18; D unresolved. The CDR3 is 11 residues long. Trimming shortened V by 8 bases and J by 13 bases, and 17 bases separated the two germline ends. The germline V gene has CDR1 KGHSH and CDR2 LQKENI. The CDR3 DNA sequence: TGTGCCAGCAGCCCCCAACGGCGAGCCACCTTC. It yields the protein CASSPQRRATF.

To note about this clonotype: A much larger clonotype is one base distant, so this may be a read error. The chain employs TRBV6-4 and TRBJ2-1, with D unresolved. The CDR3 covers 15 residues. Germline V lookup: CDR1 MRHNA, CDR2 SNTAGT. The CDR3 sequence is CASSYSRGRNNEQFF. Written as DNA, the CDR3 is TGTGCCAGCAGTTACTCGAGAGGTCGGAACAATGAGCAGTTCTTC.

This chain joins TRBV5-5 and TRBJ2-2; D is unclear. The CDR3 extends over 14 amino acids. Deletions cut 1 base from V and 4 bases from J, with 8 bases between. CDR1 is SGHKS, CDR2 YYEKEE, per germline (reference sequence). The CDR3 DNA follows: TGTGCCAGCAGCTTGATTGTGGGCACCGGGGAGCTGTTTTTT. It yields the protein CASSLIVGTGELFF.